A few counts support the clone carrying this T cell receptor (beta chain). Per the authors' pipeline: Reference gene primer amplification in the assay estimated nucleated cell counts. Method: immunoSEQ multiplex PCR; TCRdb's copy keeps in-frame clones and lacks some. Clone size and V and J calls were adopted from that table, with D and trimming inferred from the DNA. The table shows under 450,000 clones, with over 75% occurring only once. The sample comes from a study of blood T cell repertoires in COVID-19. This sequence was found in a woman aged 25 to 39 who had recovered from COVID-19. The specimen was PBMCs or T cells enriched from blood (not recorded which).

The CDR3 is CASSPDGAKNTEAFF. The CDR3 bases are TGCGCCAGCAGCCCAGACGGAGCCAAGAACACTGAAGCTTTCTTT. V and J are TRBV4-1 and TRBJ1-1; D gene uncertain. The length of the CDR3 is 15 residues. V was shortened by 4 bases and J by 1 base, with 13 bases between the two germline ends. Germline V lookup: CDR1 MGHRA, CDR2 YSYEKL.